A single sample gave rise to the 9 T cell receptor beta chains below, sequenced in a study of blood T cell repertoires in COVID-19. TCRdb keeps only in-frame clones here, not all; method: immunoSEQ multiplex PCR. The sample yields approximately 260,000 clones, 80% to 90% seen once. The sequenced sample was peripheral blood. All receptors come from a woman between 35 and 50 years old with acute or convalescent COVID-19.

The V gene is TRBV5-1, the J gene TRBJ1-4; D might be TRBD1 (6 bases). CDR3 length: 15 amino acids. The germline V and J ends were trimmed by 3 bases and 4 bases, with 13 bases remaining between them. The V gene's germline CDR1 is SGHRS and CDR2 YFSETQ. In DNA form, the CDR3 reads TGCGCCAGCAGCTCAGGGGTGGTGGGTAATGAAAAACTGTTTTTT. This encodes CASSSGVVGNEKLFF.

The chain carries TRBV5-8 and TRBJ1-2; TRBD1 matches 8 bases. J gave up 11 bases and V 0 bases, and 6 bases lay outside the gene matches. The germline gives CDR1 SGHTS, CDR2 YDEGEE. The CDR3 covers 13 residues. CDR3 in DNA: TGTGCCAGCAGCTTGGATCTGGACAGGGTATACACCTTC. This gives the protein CASSLDLDRVYTF. Combining the CDR3 with reference TRBV5-8 and TRBJ1-2 gives the whole variable domain EAGVTQSPTHLIKTRGQQATLRCSPISGHTSVYWYQQALGLGLQFLLWYDEGEERNRGNFPPRFSGRQFPNYSSELNVNALELEDSALYLCASSLDLDRVYTFGSGTRLTVV.

V usage is TRBV6-1 and J usage is TRBJ1-2; D unclear. The V end lost 1 base, the J end lost 0 bases, and 12 bases lay between the germline ends. The CDR3 extends over 16 amino acids. The germline CDR1 and CDR2 sequences are MNHNS and SASEGT. The CDR3, as DNA: TGTGCCAGCAGTGAAGTCCCTTACGGGGCTAACTATGGCTACACCTTC. It translates to CASSEVPYGANYGYTF.

The genes are TRBV3-1 (or the pseudogene TRBV3-2) and TRBJ2-5; 9 nucleotides align to TRBD2. There are 16 residues in the CDR3. V lost 5 bases to trimming and J lost 4 bases; unmatched junction nucleotides: 11. Germline loops: CDR1 LGHDT, CDR2 YNNKEL (reference sequence). CDR3 residues: CASSGIAGVYLETQYF. The CDR3 DNA follows: TGTGCCAGCAGCGGGATAGCGGGGGTGTATTTAGAGACCCAGTACTTC.

This chain joins TRBV7-2 and TRBJ2-1; D may be TRBD2 (7 bases). The CDR3 loop spans 15 amino acids. Between the trimmed V and J ends, which lost 0 bases and 6 bases, there was a span of 12 bases. Germline V gives CDR1 SGHTA, CDR2 FQGNSA. The CDR3 here is CASSLAGGPFNEQFF. The CDR3 bases are TGTGCCAGCAGCTTAGCGGGGGGGCCGTTCAATGAGCAGTTCTTC.

The chain joins TRBV3-1 (or the pseudogene TRBV3-2) to TRBJ1-1; D gene unclear. Germline V gene data show CDR1 as LGHDT and CDR2 as YNNKEL (reference sequence). V was pared by 11 bases and J by 0 bases, with 7 bases between. The CDR3 sequence is 11 residues long. CDR3: CASQLNTEAFF. CDR3 bases: TGTGCCTCCCAGTTGAACACTGAAGCTTTCTTT.

This clone was counted only a few times. The chain employs TRBV11-2 and TRBJ1-4; D unresolved. Germline V gene lookup returns CDR1 SGHAT and CDR2 FQNNGV. The CDR3 consists of 18 residues. Trimming took 4 bases from V and 1 from J, leaving 19 bases between them. The CDR3 is CASSSRPPEGETNEKLFF. The CDR3 nucleotides read TGTGCCAGCAGCTCTCGGCCGCCAGAGGGTGAAACTAATGAAAAACTGTTTTTT.

The chain joins TRBV5-1 to TRBJ2-6, with 7 nucleotides matching TRBD1. With V trimmed by 3 bases and J by 0 bases, 12 bases remained unmatched. Per the germline V gene, CDR1 is SGHRS and CDR2 is YFSETQ. The CDR3 is 19 amino acids. The CDR3 protein is CASSSPTGTDNSGANVLTF. In nucleotides, the CDR3 is TGCGCCAGCAGCTCACCAACCGGGACAGACAACTCTGGGGCCAACGTCCTGACTTTC.

The V call is TRBV24-1, the J call TRBJ2-2, with D perhaps TRBD1 (5 bases). The germline CDR1 and CDR2 sequences are KGHDR and SFDVKD. Trimming stripped 1 base from V and 7 bases from J, with 12 bases between. The CDR3 is made up of 15 amino acids. CDR3 nucleotides: TGTGCCACCAGTGATTTACGGACATCCATCGGGGAGCTGTTTTTT. As protein: CATSDLRTSIGELFF.